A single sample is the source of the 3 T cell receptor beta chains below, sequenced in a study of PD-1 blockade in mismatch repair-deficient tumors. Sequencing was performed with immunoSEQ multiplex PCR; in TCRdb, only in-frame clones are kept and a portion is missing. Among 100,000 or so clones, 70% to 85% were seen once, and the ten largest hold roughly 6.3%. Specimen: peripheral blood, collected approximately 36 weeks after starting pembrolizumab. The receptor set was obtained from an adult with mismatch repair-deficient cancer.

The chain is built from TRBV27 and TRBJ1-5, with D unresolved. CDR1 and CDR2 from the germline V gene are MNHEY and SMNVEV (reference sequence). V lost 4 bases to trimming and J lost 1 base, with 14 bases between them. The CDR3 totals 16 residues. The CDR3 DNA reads TGTGCCAGCAGTTCACGGGCGCGCGGAAGCAATCAGCCCCAGCATTTT. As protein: CASSSRARGSNQPQHF.

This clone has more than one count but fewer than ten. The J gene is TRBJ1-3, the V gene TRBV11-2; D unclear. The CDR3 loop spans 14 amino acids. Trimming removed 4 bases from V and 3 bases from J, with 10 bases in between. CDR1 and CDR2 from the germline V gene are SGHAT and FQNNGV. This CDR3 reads CASSSTSGGNTIYF. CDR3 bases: TGTGCCAGCAGCTCGACTTCGGGTGGAAACACCATATATTTT. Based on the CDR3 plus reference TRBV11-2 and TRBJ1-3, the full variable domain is EAGVAQSPRYKIIEKRQSVAFWCNPISGHATLYWYQQILGQGPKLLIQFQNNGVVDDSQLPKDRFSAERLKGVDSTLKIQPAKLEDSAVYLCASSSTSGGNTIYFGEGSWLTVV.

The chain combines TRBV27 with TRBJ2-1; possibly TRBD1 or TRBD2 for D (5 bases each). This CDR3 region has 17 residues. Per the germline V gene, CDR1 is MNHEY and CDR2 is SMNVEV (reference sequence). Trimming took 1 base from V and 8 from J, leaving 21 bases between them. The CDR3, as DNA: TGTGCCAGCAGTTTATTGTTAAGGGACCCTGGGGTCTATGAGCAGTTCTTC. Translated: CASSLLLRDPGVYEQFF.